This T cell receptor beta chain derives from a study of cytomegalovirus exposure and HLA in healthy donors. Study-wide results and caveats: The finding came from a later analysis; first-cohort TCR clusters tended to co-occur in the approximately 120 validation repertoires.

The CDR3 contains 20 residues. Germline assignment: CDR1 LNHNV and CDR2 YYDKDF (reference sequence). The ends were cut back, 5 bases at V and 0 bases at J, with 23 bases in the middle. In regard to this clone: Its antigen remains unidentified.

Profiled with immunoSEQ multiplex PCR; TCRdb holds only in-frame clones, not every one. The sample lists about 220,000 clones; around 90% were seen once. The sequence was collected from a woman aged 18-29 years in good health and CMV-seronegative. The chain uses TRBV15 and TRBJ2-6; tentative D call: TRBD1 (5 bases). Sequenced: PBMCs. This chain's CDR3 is CATSPPTHHRPPSGANVLTF. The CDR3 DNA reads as TGTGCCACCAGCCCTCCCACTCACCACAGGCCCCCCTCTGGGGCCAACGTCCTGACTTTC.